This T cell receptor beta chain was sequenced for a study of cytomegalovirus exposure and HLA in healthy donors. This CDR3 contains 14 residues. CDR1 and CDR2 (germline): MDHEN, SYDVKM. V was clipped by 5 bases and J by 7 bases; unmatched bases: 2. Primers: 60 Vbeta forward and 13 Jbeta reverse. Profiled with immunoSEQ multiplex PCR; TCRdb holds only in-frame clones, not every one. Its clone listing holds 65,000 to 85,000 clones. The genes are TRBV28 and TRBJ2-1; TRBD2 agrees at 13 bases. The source of this sequence is a woman in her sixties or seventies in good health and CMV-seronegative. Sequences were obtained from PBMCs. CDR3 loop: CASSATSGRNEQFF. Here the CDR3 DNA reads TGTGCCAGCAGTGCGACTAGCGGGAGGAATGAGCAGTTCTTC.